The next 14 T cell receptor beta chains were all read from a single sample in a study of blood T cell repertoires in COVID-19. TCRdb's copy holds only in-frame clones and misses some; the assay was immunoSEQ multiplex PCR. The sample holds 190,000 or so clones, roughly 86% seen once. Sequenced: peripheral blood. The receptors shown here come from a woman between 25 and 40 years old with active or convalescent COVID-19.

V gene TRBV30 combines with J gene TRBJ1-5; 9 bases match TRBD1. The CDR3 sequence is 15 residues long. J was trimmed by 4 bases and V by 2 bases; bases with no gene match: 6. Germline CDR1 and CDR2: GTSNPN and SVGIG (reference sequence). The CDR3 DNA is TGTGCCTGGAGTCTCACAGGGGGCTGGAATCAGCCCCAGCATTTT. Protein: CAWSLTGGWNQPQHF.

This chain joins TRBV19 and TRBJ2-7; D unclear. The length of the CDR3 is 14 residues. Trimming pared 6 bases from V and 0 bases from J, leaving 12 bases between. The germline CDR1 and CDR2 sequences are LNHDA and SQIVND (reference sequence). In DNA form, the CDR3 reads TGTGCCAGTAGGAACACCCCGGGCTCCTACGAGCAGTACTTC. Residues: CASRNTPGSYEQYF.

The rearrangement uses TRBV28 and TRBJ2-2; maybe TRBD1 (5 bases). With 8 bases removed from V and 0 bases from J, the gap between germline ends came to 10 bases. Germline-derived CDR1 and CDR2 are MDHEN and SYDVKM. The CDR3 has 14 residues. In nucleotides, the CDR3 is TGTGCCAGCTGGGGCAGAACGAACACCGGGGAGCTGTTTTTT. Encoded protein: CASWGRTNTGELFF.

The chain has TRBV19 and TRBJ1-1, with D perhaps TRBD1 (5 bases). This CDR3 contains 17 residues. Germline V CDR1 and CDR2: LNHDA, SQIVND (reference sequence). The V end lost 6 bases, the J end lost 3 bases, and 23 bases lay between the germline ends. CDR3 region: CASRINRGSSTHTEAFF. In DNA form, the CDR3 reads TGTGCCAGTAGAATTAACCGGGGGTCTTCAACTCACACTGAAGCTTTCTTT.

CDR3 region: CASSPRRRPYEQYF. As DNA, the CDR3 is TGTGCCAGCAGCCCCCGCAGGCGCCCCTACGAGCAGTACTTC. V gene TRBV28 combines with J gene TRBJ2-7; D gene uncertain. Trimming shortened V by 6 bases and J by 2 bases, and 14 bases separated the two germline ends. The CDR3 is 14 residues long. CDR1 MDHEN and CDR2 SYDVKM come from the germline V gene. The complete variable domain, with remaining parts taken from reference TRBV28 and TRBJ2-7, reads DVKVTQSSRYLVKRTGEKVFLECVQDMDHENMFWYRQDPGLGLRLIYFSYDVKMKEKGDIPEGYSVSREKKERFSLILESASTNQTSMYLCASSPRRRPYEQYFGPGTRLTVT.

CDR3 loop: CAISSGGTNEKLFF. DNA of the CDR3: TGTGCCATCAGTTCAGGGGGCACTAATGAAAAACTGTTTTTT. The genes are TRBV10-3 and TRBJ1-4, with 8 positions matching TRBD1. V gave up 5 bases and J gave up 2 bases; unmatched junction bases: 1. CDR3 length: 14 amino acids. Per the germline V gene, CDR1 is ENHRY and CDR2 is SYGVKD.

V gene TRBV6-6 combines with J gene TRBJ1-1; D is unresolved. Looked up from germline, CDR1 is MNHNY and CDR2 is SVGAGI (reference sequence). Deletions cut 11 bases from V and 4 bases from J, with 17 bases between. This CDR3 region has 13 residues. The chain's CDR3 is CAVDSRVGTEAFF. CDR3 sequence (DNA): TGTGCCGTCGATTCGAGGGTTGGCACTGAAGCTTTCTTT.

The chain recombines TRBV28 with TRBJ1-2; D might be TRBD1 (6 bases). Germline CDR1 MDHEN, CDR2 SYDVKM. There are 15 residues in the CDR3. Trimming removed 6 bases from V and 5 bases from J, with 19 bases in between. In nucleotides, the CDR3 is TGTGCCAGCAGAAAGGACGGACAGCGGACATATGGCTACACCTTC. It translates to CASRKDGQRTYGYTF.

The V gene is TRBV7-2, the J gene TRBJ2-5; D remains ambiguous. Deletions cut 0 bases from V and 4 bases from J, with 12 bases between. The CDR3 consists of 15 residues. CDR1 is SGHTA, CDR2 FQGNSA, per germline. CDR3 amino acids: CASSLAVRSPETQYF. The CDR3 coding sequence is TGTGCCAGCAGCTTAGCGGTCCGGAGCCCAGAGACCCAGTACTTC.

The chain is built from TRBV10-3 and TRBJ1-4; D remains ambiguous. Germline V gene data show CDR1 as ENHRY and CDR2 as SYGVKD. V was shortened by 3 bases and J by 8 bases, with 13 bases between the two germline ends. The CDR3 runs 14 residues. The CDR3 loop reads CAISDFRAGEKLFF. The DNA of the CDR3 is TGTGCCATCAGTGATTTTAGGGCGGGAGAAAAACTGTTTTTT.

V usage is TRBV5-6 and J usage is TRBJ2-2, with 7 nucleotides matching TRBD2. Germline V lookup: CDR1 SGHDT, CDR2 YYEEEE. Trimming at V came to 2 bases and at J to 6 bases, leaving 7 bases not matched to a gene. This CDR3 is 15 amino acids long. CDR3 in DNA: TGTGCCAGCAGCTTTGTAGGACTAGGGGCCGGGGAGCTGTTTTTT. The encoded protein is CASSFVGLGAGELFF.

The rearrangement uses TRBV9 and TRBJ1-1; the match to TRBD1 covers 8 bases. V trimming: 0 bases; J trimming: 7 bases; junction bases outside the gene matches: 8. Germline V gene data show CDR1 as SGDLS and CDR2 as YYNGEE. The CDR3 has 15 amino acids. The CDR3 sequence: CASSVGNRGVGEAFF. DNA for the CDR3: TGTGCCAGCAGCGTAGGAAACAGGGGGGTTGGTGAAGCTTTCTTT.

The V call is TRBV7-2, the J call TRBJ1-5; D gene uncertain. The germline gives CDR1 SGHTA, CDR2 FQGNSA. CDR3 length: 14 amino acids. V shed 0 bases and J shed 6 bases, with 9 bases lying between them. CDR3: CASSLAQSAQPQHF. In nucleotides, the CDR3 is TGTGCCAGCAGCTTAGCCCAGTCCGCTCAGCCCCAGCATTTT.

V gene TRBV6-4 combines with J gene TRBJ1-5, with D perhaps matching TRBD1 (5 bases). Germline V gene lookup returns CDR1 MRHNA and CDR2 SNTAGT. Trimming removed 3 bases at V and 3 bases at J, with 12 bases between. The CDR3 covers 15 residues. Here the CDR3 DNA reads TGTGCCAGCAGTGAAGAGCAGGGCTTCAATCAGCCCCAGCATTTT. Translating it yields CASSEEQGFNQPQHF.